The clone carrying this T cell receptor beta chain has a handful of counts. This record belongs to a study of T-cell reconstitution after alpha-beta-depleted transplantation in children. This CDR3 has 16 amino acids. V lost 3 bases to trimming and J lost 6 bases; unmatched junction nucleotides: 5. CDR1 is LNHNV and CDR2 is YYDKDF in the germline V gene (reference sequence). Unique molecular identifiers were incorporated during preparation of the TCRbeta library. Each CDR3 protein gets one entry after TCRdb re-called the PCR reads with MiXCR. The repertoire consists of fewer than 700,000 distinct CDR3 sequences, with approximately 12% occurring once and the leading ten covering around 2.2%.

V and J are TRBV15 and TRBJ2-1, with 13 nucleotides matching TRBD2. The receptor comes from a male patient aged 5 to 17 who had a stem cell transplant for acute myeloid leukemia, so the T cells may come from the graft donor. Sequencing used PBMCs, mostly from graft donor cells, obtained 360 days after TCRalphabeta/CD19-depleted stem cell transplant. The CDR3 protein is CATSRLLAGGPNEQFF. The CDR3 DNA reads TGTGCCACCAGCAGGCTACTAGCGGGAGGGCCCAATGAGCAGTTCTTC.